This T cell receptor beta chain was retrieved from a study of identical twins. Germline V gene sequence: CDR1 SGHRS, CDR2 YFSETQ. The CDR3 runs to 16 residues. Germline trimming cut 3 bases from V and 2 bases from J; bases unmatched to any gene: 7. Template switching introduced a universal primer site, and the cDNA bore unique molecular identifiers. MiXCR was run by TCRdb on the 5' RACE reads, yielding one entry per CDR3 protein. The table lists just under 650,000 distinct CDR3 sequences, roughly 7.2% of them singletons, with 1.5% to 2% in the top ten. These data were likewise used in another study, on yellow fever vaccine responses in identical twins.

The sequence was collected from a woman under 30 in good health. The V call is TRBV5-1, the J call TRBJ2-7; 11 bases agree with TRBD2. Sequencing was performed on PBMCs. The CDR3 coding sequence is TGCGCCAGCAGCTCCTTAGCGGGAGGGACGGCCTACGAGCAGTACTTC. This encodes CASSSLAGGTAYEQYF. Full variable domain (outside the CDR3, taken from reference TRBV5-1 and TRBJ2-7): KAGVTQTPRYLIKTRGQQVTLSCSPISGHRSVSWYQQTPGQGLQFLFEYFSETQRNKGNFPGRFSGRQFSNSRSEMNVSTLELGDSALYLCASSSLAGGTAYEQYFGPGTRLTVT.